This is a list of T cell receptor beta chains from one sample in a study of blood T cell repertoires in COVID-19. Here immunoSEQ multiplex PCR was the method, and the copy in TCRdb shows in-frame clones only, minus some. The sample gives 150,000 to 200,000 clones, about 90% of which show up once; around 1.2% is in the top ten. The source material was PBMCs or T cells enriched from blood (not recorded which). The receptors were sampled from a human donor with acute COVID-19. The donor label of this sample is uncertain. The CDR3 runs from the conserved cysteine through the conserved F or W. A D gene is named only where the DNA matches it firmly. Clone size is not always given. Where it is, it says once, few, many or a class for expanded clones.

>TRBJ1-3|TRBV18|14|.|TRBD1
CASSTDRVGNTIYF
TGTGCCAGCTCAACTGACAGGGTTGGAAACACCATATATTTT
>TRBJ2-2|TRBV19|17|.|TRBD1
CASSIVYGQGASGELFF
TGTGCCAGTAGTATAGTTTATGGACAGGGGGCGAGCGGGGAGCTGTTTTTT
>TRBJ1-1|TRBV27|20|.|TRBD1
CASRSKPTRQGWSGNTEAFF
TGTGCCAGCAGGTCAAAACCCACGAGACAGGGCTGGTCGGGGAACACTGAAGCTTTCTTT
>TRBJ1-1|TRBV11-2|13|few|.
CASSLKTDTEAFF
TGTGCCAGCAGCTTAAAGACAGACACTGAAGCTTTCTTT
>TRBJ1-4|TRBV30|13|once|TRBD1
CAWTRAGGEKLFF
TGTGCCTGGACGAGGGCAGGGGGTGAAAAACTGTTTTTT
>TRBJ1-2|TRBV2|16|.|.
CASTDPLQGTRYGYTF
TGTGCCAGCACAGATCCGTTACAGGGAACGCGATATGGCTACACCTTC
>TRBJ2-4|TRBV7-2|17|once|TRBD2
CASSFQSGGGTKNIQYF
TGTGCCAGCAGCTTTCAGAGCGGGGGGGGAACCAAAAACATTCAGTACTTC
>TRBJ2-5|TRBV19|16|.|.
CASSIDGGENQETQYF
TGTGCCAGTAGTATAGATGGCGGGGAGAACCAAGAGACCCAGTACTTC
>TRBJ2-3|TRBV5-1|14|once|.
CASRQGGDADTQYF
TGCGCCAGCAGGCAAGGGGGAGATGCAGATACGCAGTATTTT
>TRBJ1-1|TRBV13|17|.|.
CASSHAGRFQSNTEAFF
TGTGCCAGCAGCCACGCGGGGCGTTTCCAGTCGAACACTGAAGCTTTCTTT
>TRBJ2-1|TRBV5-5|17|.|TRBD1
CASSLDFPRQGYNEQFF
TGTGCCAGCAGCTTGGATTTTCCGCGACAGGGATACAATGAGCAGTTCTTC
>TRBJ2-5|TRBV5-5|14|.|.
CASSLGQIQETQYF
TGTGCCAGCAGCTTGGGTCAGATACAAGAGACCCAGTACTTC
>TRBJ1-1|TRBV7-2|17|.|.
CASIPGRTRLASTEAFF
TGTGCCAGCATTCCGGGCCGGACAAGGCTCGCGAGCACTGAAGCTTTCTTT
>TRBJ1-2|TRBV19|12|.|.
CATLGYNYGYTF
TGTGCCACCCTAGGTTATAACTATGGCTACACCTTC
>TRBJ2-7|TRBV10-3|13|.|TRBD2
CAIGLAGVHEQYF
TGTGCCATCGGACTAGCGGGGGTCCACGAGCAGTACTTC
>TRBJ2-7|TRBV19|15|once|.
CASSPGDTIVYEQYF
TGTGCCAGTAGCCCGGGGGATACCATCGTCTACGAGCAGTACTTC
>TRBJ2-3|TRBV6-5|12|once|.
CASSQLSDTQYF
TGTGCCAGCAGTCAACTCTCGGATACGCAGTATTTT
>TRBJ2-1|TRBV6-2/TRBV6-3|17|.|TRBD2
CASSYLASGELYNEQFF
TGTGCCAGCAGTTACTTGGCTAGCGGGGAGCTCTACAATGAGCAGTTCTTC
>TRBJ1-1|TRBV6-5|16|.|TRBD1
CASSYGDRGPYTEAFF
TGTGCCAGCAGTTACGGGGACAGGGGCCCGTACACTGAAGCTTTCTTT
>TRBJ1-6|TRBV9|13|.|TRBD1
CASSSRTGPALHF
TGTGCCAGCAGCTCCAGGACAGGGCCGGCCCTCCACTTT
>TRBJ2-1|TRBV9|16|.|TRBD1
CASSVDGTGSDNEQFF
TGTGCCAGCAGCGTAGACGGGACAGGGTCAGACAATGAGCAGTTCTTC
>TRBJ1-5|TRBV7-2|14|.|TRBD1
CASSLRQGDQPQHF
TGTGCCAGCAGCTTACGACAGGGGGATCAGCCCCAGCATTTT